One sample yielded the 25 T cell receptor beta chains listed below, sequenced in a study of neurological immune-mediated disorders. Via MiXCR, TCRdb re-called the 5' RACE reads, giving one row per CDR3 protein. The sample consists of approximately 29,000 distinct CDR3 sequences, roughly 12% of them appearing once. Sequences were obtained from PBMCs. The receptors here all came from a man aged 55 to 70 in good health.

This clonotype showed up many times. V gene TRBV24-1 combines with J gene TRBJ2-2; D gene ambiguous. Germline CDR1 and CDR2: KGHDR and SFDVKD. This CDR3 has 14 amino acids. The germline V and J ends were trimmed by 5 bases and 5 bases, with 11 bases remaining between them. This chain's CDR3 is CATSAPRATGELFF. DNA for the CDR3: TGTGCCACCAGTGCCCCTAGGGCGACCGGGGAGCTGTTTTTT.

The rearrangement joins TRBV28 to TRBJ1-5; no firm D call. There are 15 residues in the CDR3. CDR1 is MDHEN and CDR2 is SYDVKM in the germline V gene. The V and J ends lost 1 base and 3 bases respectively, with 10 bases between them. The CDR3 here is CASSLYGLANQPQHF. The CDR3 DNA sequence: TGTGCCAGCAGTTTATATGGGCTAGCCAATCAGCCCCAGCATTTT. Full variable domain (rest looked up from reference TRBV28 and TRBJ1-5): DVKVTQSSRYLVKRTGEKVFLECVQDMDHENMFWYRQDPGLGLRLIYFSYDVKMKEKGDIPEGYSVSREKKERFSLILESASTNQTSMYLCASSLYGLANQPQHFGDGTRLSIL.

As concerns this clonotype: A clone one base away is much larger, so this may be a read error. The chain uses TRBV20-1 and TRBJ1-1; D is uncertain. Germline loops: CDR1 DFQATT, CDR2 SNEGSKA (reference sequence). The CDR3 runs to 12 residues. The CDR3 DNA follows: TGCAGTGCTGTAGAAATGAACACTGAAGGTTTCTTT. Protein: CSAVEMNTEGFF.

In this sample, this clonotype turned up many times. V usage is TRBV5-6 and J usage is TRBJ1-2, with a tentative D call TRBD1 (5 bases). The CDR3 has 14 amino acids. Germline V gene lookup returns CDR1 SGHDT and CDR2 YYEEEE. V lost 5 bases and J 3 bases, leaving 14 bases between the germline ends. DNA for the CDR3: TGTGCCAGCAGGCCGGACACCTGGGACTATGGCTACACCTTC. Protein sequence: CASRPDTWDYGYTF.

In this sample, this clonotype is medium-sized. This rearrangement joins TRBV20-1 to TRBJ2-3, with 7 nucleotides matching TRBD2. CDR1 is DFQATT, CDR2 SNEGSKA, per germline (reference sequence). The CDR3 extends over 13 amino acids. V dropped 4 bases and J dropped 8; count of bases not matched to a gene: 9. The CDR3: CSATSGGEGTQYF. The CDR3 bases are TGCAGTGCTACTAGCGGCGGGGAGGGTACGCAGTATTTT.

The sample holds many counts of this clonotype. This sequence joins TRBV5-1 and TRBJ2-5; 8 positions match TRBD2. Looked up from germline, CDR1 is SGHRS and CDR2 is YFSETQ. The CDR3 extends over 15 amino acids. The J segment lost 1 base and the V segment lost 2 bases, leaving 4 bases of the junction unmatched. Written as DNA, the CDR3 is TGCGCCAGCAGCTTTCAGGGGACTAGCCAAGAGACCCAGTACTTC. Residues: CASSFQGTSQETQYF.

This clonotype was observed many times. V and J are TRBV27 and TRBJ1-2; D is undetermined. Germline loops: CDR1 MNHEY, CDR2 SMNVEV (reference sequence). The CDR3 loop spans 15 amino acids. V was cut by 8 bases and J by 5 bases, with 21 bases left in between. The CDR3 reads CASGKVQPKNYGYTF. The DNA for the CDR3 is TGTGCCAGCGGCAAGGTGCAACCGAAAAATTATGGCTACACCTTC.

This clonotype was observed many times. The rearrangement links TRBV4-2 to TRBJ2-4; no firm D call. The CDR3 consists of 16 residues. CDR1 is LGHNA, CDR2 YNFKEQ, per germline. V lost 1 base, J lost 0 bases, and 10 bases lay in between. This chain's CDR3 is CASSQARALAKNIQYF. The DNA for the CDR3 is TGTGCCAGCAGCCAAGCCCGGGCCTTAGCCAAAAACATTCAGTACTTC.

The sample holds many counts of this clonotype. V gene TRBV5-1 combines with J gene TRBJ2-3; 8 bases fit TRBD2. The CDR3 covers 14 residues. Germline trimming cut 2 bases from V and 6 bases from J; bases unmatched to any gene: 5. The germline V gene has CDR1 SGHRS and CDR2 YFSETQ. The CDR3 sequence is CASSLAGAGDTQYF. CDR3 coding DNA: TGCGCCAGCAGCTTAGCGGGGGCTGGGGATACGCAGTATTTT.

Many counts were recorded for this clonotype. The chain has TRBV15 and TRBJ2-3; D gene uncertain. V was clipped by 4 bases and J by 2 bases, with 16 bases between them. Germline-derived CDR1 and CDR2 are LNHNV and YYDKDF (reference sequence). The CDR3 has 16 residues. CDR3 nucleotides: TGTGCCACCAGCATAAGGGTGCGCGGATCCACAGATACGCAGTATTTT. Protein product: CATSIRVRGSTDTQYF.

This clonotype was seen repeatedly, ten times or more. The J gene is TRBJ2-1, the V gene TRBV6-2 or TRBV6-3; 9 bases align to TRBD1. Unmatched junction bases numbered 9, after V lost 5 bases and J lost 7 bases. Per the germline V gene, CDR1 is MNHEY and CDR2 is SVGEGT. This CDR3 comprises 15 residues. CDR3 amino acids: CASSTTGGTWNEQFF. DNA of the CDR3: TGTGCCAGCAGTACGACAGGGGGTACGTGGAATGAGCAGTTCTTC.

This clonotype was seen repeatedly, ten times or more. J is TRBJ2-1 and V is TRBV7-2; possibly TRBD2 for D (7 bases). The ends were cut back, 7 bases at V and 7 bases at J, with 17 bases in the middle. Germline V lookup: CDR1 SGHTA, CDR2 FQGNSA. The CDR3 spans 14 residues. As DNA, the CDR3 is TGTGCCAGCAAAGGGGGGGATTTGGGGAATGAGCAGTTCTTC. This translates into CASKGGDLGNEQFF.

This clonotype showed up many times. The genes are TRBV20-1 and TRBJ2-1; 8 positions match TRBD1. J was trimmed by 7 bases and V by 0 bases; bases with no gene match: 14. CDR1 and CDR2 from the germline V gene are DFQATT and SNEGSKA (reference sequence). The CDR3 totals 17 residues. CDR3 loop: CSAREPGTGKVRNEQFF. Written as DNA, the CDR3 is TGCAGTGCTAGAGAACCCGGGACAGGAAAAGTCCGGAATGAGCAGTTCTTC.

This clonotype was found many times. The chain has TRBV20-1 and TRBJ2-1, with D perhaps TRBD1 or TRBD2 (6 bases each). CDR1 is DFQATT and CDR2 is SNEGSKA in the germline V gene (reference sequence). This CDR3 contains 13 residues. This chain's CDR3 is CRGGLSSYNEQFF. CDR3 sequence (DNA): TGCAGGGGGGGCCTCAGCTCCTACAATGAGCAGTTCTTC.

Within the sample, this clonotype is medium-sized. The chain couples TRBV7-9 to TRBJ1-1; D unclear. The V end lost 4 bases, the J end lost 8 bases, and 14 bases lay between the germline ends. The CDR3 loop spans 13 amino acids. Germline lookup yields CDR1 SEHNR and CDR2 FQNEAQ (reference sequence). CDR3 sequence: CASSSKREAEAFF. The CDR3 DNA reads as TGTGCCAGCAGCTCGAAGAGGGAGGCGGAAGCTTTCTTT.

This clonotype was counted ten times or more. This chain joins TRBV20-1 and TRBJ2-5, with 9 bases lining up with TRBD1. J was trimmed by 5 bases and V by 5 bases; bases with no gene match: 15. Germline V gene sequence: CDR1 DFQATT, CDR2 SNEGSKA (reference sequence). This CDR3 spans 16 amino acids. CDR3 in amino acids: CSADDTGTGFWETQYF. CDR3 coding DNA: TGCAGTGCTGACGACACCGGGACAGGGTTTTGGGAGACCCAGTACTTC.

This clonotype was counted ten times or more. The rearrangement joins TRBV4-3 to TRBJ1-4; the D is unclear. V was trimmed by 0 bases and J by 3 bases, leaving 11 bases between them. CDR1 is LGHNA and CDR2 is YSLEER in the germline V gene. The CDR3 runs to 16 residues. As DNA, the CDR3 is TGCGCCAGCAGCCAAGATCTGAACTCGGCTAATGAAAAACTGTTTTTT. Translation gives CASSQDLNSANEKLFF.

This clonotype was detected ten times or more. V gene TRBV6-5 combines with J gene TRBJ2-7; 8 bases line up with TRBD2. The CDR3 spans 15 residues. Germline lookup yields CDR1 MNHEY and CDR2 SVGAGI. V lost 6 bases, J lost 1 base, and 8 bases stayed unmatched. The CDR3 is CASSQSGGGSYEQYF. The CDR3 DNA follows: TGTGCCAGCAGCCAAAGCGGGGGTGGGTCCTACGAGCAGTACTTC.

This clonotype was observed at least ten times. The chain has TRBV29-1 and TRBJ1-1; the D is unclear. V dropped 6 bases and J dropped 11 bases, with 25 bases sitting between them. This CDR3 comprises 14 residues. Germline V CDR1 and CDR2: SQVTM, ANQGSEA. This CDR3 is CSVGYTTGRAGAFF. DNA of the CDR3: TGCAGCGTCGGATACACCACTGGAAGGGCTGGCGCTTTCTTT. Drawing the rest from reference TRBV29-1 and TRBJ1-1, the complete variable domain is SAVISQKPSRDICQRGTSLTIQCQVDSQVTMMFWYRQQPGQSLTLIATANQGSEATYESGFVIDKFPISRPNLTFSTLTVSNMSPEDSSIYLCSVGYTTGRAGAFFGQGTRLTVV.

The table lists this clonotype with many counts. The V gene is TRBV7-3, the J gene TRBJ2-6; no definite D call. This CDR3 is 16 amino acids long. V lost 4 bases and J 0 bases, leaving 10 bases between the germline ends. Germline V gene data show CDR1 as SGHTA and CDR2 as FQGTGA. CDR3 protein: CASSSPQSSGANVLTF. The CDR3 region has the DNA TGTGCCAGCAGCTCCCCACAGTCCTCTGGGGCCAACGTCCTGACTTTC. Full variable domain (outside the CDR3, taken from reference TRBV7-3 and TRBJ2-6): GAGVSQTPSNKVTEKGKYVELRCDPISGHTALYWYRQSLGQGPEFLIYFQGTGAADDSGLPNDRFFAVRPEGSVSTLKIQRTERGDSAVYLCASSSPQSSGANVLTFGAGSRLTVL.

This clonotype was detected many times. The chain links TRBV20-1 to TRBJ2-5, with D uncertain. The germline CDR1 and CDR2 sequences are DFQATT and SNEGSKA (reference sequence). V shed 6 bases and J shed 1 base, with 18 bases lying between them. There are 15 residues in the CDR3. The CDR3 DNA sequence: TGCAGTGCCACCCGGGCACCTCCGTCCCAAGAGACCCAGTACTTC. This sequence encodes CSATRAPPSQETQYF.

The chain uses TRBV5-1 and TRBJ2-5; a weak D match, TRBD1 (6 bases). This CDR3 contains 13 residues. V was clipped by 2 bases and J by 5 bases, with 10 bases between them. The V gene's germline CDR1 is SGHRS and CDR2 YFSETQ. The CDR3 region has the DNA TGCGCCAGCAGCTTCCGGGACACTGAGACCCAGTACTTC. Its translation is CASSFRDTETQYF.

This clonotype was recorded at least ten times. The V gene is TRBV29-1, the J gene TRBJ2-3; possible D gene TRBD2, 5 bases. The CDR3 length is 15 residues. The germline V and J ends were trimmed by 2 bases and 1 base, with 13 bases remaining between them. The V gene's germline CDR1 is SQVTM and CDR2 ANQGSEA. In DNA, the CDR3 is TGCAGCGTTGAATTTCCTAGCCGCGGCACAGATACGCAGTATTTT. Encoded protein: CSVEFPSRGTDTQYF.

This clonotype has at least ten counts. The rearrangement joins TRBV7-2 to TRBJ2-3; D is possibly TRBD2 (6 bases). V gave up 1 base and J gave up 1 base, with 12 bases separating them. Per the germline V gene, CDR1 is SGHTA and CDR2 is FQGNSA. The CDR3 consists of 16 residues. The CDR3 DNA reads TGTGCCAGCAGCTTAGGTGGGTGGGAGGGCACAGATACGCAGTATTTT. Protein product: CASSLGGWEGTDTQYF.

This clonotype was counted ten times or more. The rearrangement links TRBV10-3 to TRBJ1-6; weak D call: TRBD1 (5 bases). Germline V gives CDR1 ENHRY, CDR2 SYGVKD. Trimming shortened V by 0 bases and J by 10 bases, and 19 bases separated the two germline ends. The CDR3 totals 17 residues. The CDR3 protein is CAISESIGSGRESPLHF. In nucleotides, the CDR3 is TGTGCCATCAGTGAGTCGATTGGGTCGGGCAGGGAATCACCCCTCCACTTT.